Sequencing of this T cell receptor (beta chain) was carried out in a study of cytomegalovirus exposure and HLA in healthy donors. Background on the study: Among approximately 400 genotyped donors, about 80% fell in the Caucasian-associated ancestry cluster. Study-wide results and limits: Follow-up analysis found HLA locus-dependent TCR association rates, highest for DRB1 and lowest for HLA-C. As was reported, the HLA-A and HLA-B alleles of most subjects were accurately predicted from TCR beta sequences. According to the study, roughly 160 TCR beta chains were cytomegalovirus-associated.

With regard to this clone: Antigen: not known.

The PCR contained 60 Vbeta and 13 Jbeta primers. Using immunoSEQ multiplex PCR, the repertoire was profiled, and TCRdb retains in-frame clones only, with some absent. Here the sample spans approximately 90,000 clones, roughly four fifths being singletons. The source is a man aged 30 to 45 in good health and CMV-seronegative. The sample comprised PBMCs.

The CDR3 nucleotides read TGTGCCAGCTCACCACAAGCGGGAGGGCCCTCAGATACGCAGTATTTT. Its protein is CASSPQAGGPSDTQYF. This chain uses TRBV18 with TRBJ2-3; 10 bases are a match to TRBD2. The ends lost 1 base at V and 4 bases at J; junction bases unmatched: 5. This CDR3 is built from 16 residues. The germline V gene encodes CDR1 KGHSH and CDR2 LQKENI.